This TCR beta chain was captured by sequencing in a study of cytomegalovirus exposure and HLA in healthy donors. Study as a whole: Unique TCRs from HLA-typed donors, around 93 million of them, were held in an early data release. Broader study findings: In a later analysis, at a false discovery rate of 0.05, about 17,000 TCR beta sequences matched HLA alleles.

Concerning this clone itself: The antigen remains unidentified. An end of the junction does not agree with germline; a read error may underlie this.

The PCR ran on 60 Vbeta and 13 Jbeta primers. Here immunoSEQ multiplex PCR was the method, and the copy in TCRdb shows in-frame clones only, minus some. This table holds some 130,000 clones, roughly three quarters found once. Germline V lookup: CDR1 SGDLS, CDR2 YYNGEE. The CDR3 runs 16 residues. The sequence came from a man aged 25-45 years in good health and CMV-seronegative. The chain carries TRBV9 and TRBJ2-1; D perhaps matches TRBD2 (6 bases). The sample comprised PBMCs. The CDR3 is CASSPRAGPTYNGQFF. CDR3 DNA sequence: TGTGCCAGCAGCCCAAGAGCGGGTCCTACCTACAATGGGCAGTTCTTC.